These T cell receptor beta chains were read from a single sample in a study of PD-1 blockade in classical Hodgkin lymphoma. Profiling relied on immunoSEQ multiplex PCR, and the TCRdb table lists in-frame clones only, not all of them. The data contain about 2,100 clones, 85% to 90% of them singletons. The sequences come from peripheral blood mononuclear cells (PBMCs), collected at baseline. These TCRs come from a human donor with classical Hodgkin lymphoma. Each CDR3 is given with its conserved first and last residue. The D gene is left open where the match is weak. For some rows the clone size is stated as once, few or many, or as a class when expanded; others skip it.

clone size: .; V gene: TRBV7-2; D gene: .; CDR3 length: 17; J gene: TRBJ2-3; CDR3 DNA: TGTGCCAGCAGTTTCGGAGGGGACCCCGCATACACAGATACGCAGTATTTT; CDR3 protein: CASSFGGDPAYTDTQYF
clone size: .; V gene: TRBV4-2; D gene: TRBD1; CDR3 length: 15; J gene: TRBJ2-7; CDR3 DNA: TGTGCCAGCAGCCAAGCGGGACAGGGACCGCTTGAGCAGTACTTC; CDR3 protein: CASSQAGQGPLEQYF
clone size: .; V gene: TRBV18; D gene: TRBD2; CDR3 length: 16; J gene: TRBJ2-4; CDR3 DNA: TGTGCCAGCTCTACGGGGGGGGCGCATGTTAAAAACATTCAGTACTTC; CDR3 protein: CASSTGGAHVKNIQYF
clone size: .; V gene: TRBV25-1; D gene: .; CDR3 length: 15; J gene: TRBJ1-2; CDR3 DNA: TGTGCCAGCAGTGAATACTGGACAGTTAACTATGGCTACACCTTC; CDR3 protein: CASSEYWTVNYGYTF
clone size: .; V gene: TRBV18; D gene: .; CDR3 length: 13; J gene: TRBJ2-3; CDR3 DNA: TGTGCCAGCTCACGACAAAGTCAAGAAACGCAGTATTTT; CDR3 protein: CASSRQSQETQYF
clone size: .; V gene: TRBV19; D gene: .; CDR3 length: 16; J gene: TRBJ2-3; CDR3 DNA: TGTGCCAGTAGTATAGGGCGAGGCTCCCCCACAGATACGCAGTATTTT; CDR3 protein: CASSIGRGSPTDTQYF
clone size: .; V gene: TRBV11-2; D gene: .; CDR3 length: 15; J gene: TRBJ2-7; CDR3 DNA: TGTGCCAGCGGACTGGAGGGAAGGGACTCCTACGAGCAGTACTTC; CDR3 protein: CASGLEGRDSYEQYF
clone size: .; V gene: TRBV7-9; D gene: TRBD1; CDR3 length: 15; J gene: TRBJ1-2; CDR3 DNA: TGTGCCAGCAGCCCTGGACAGGGTGCAAGCTATGGCTACACCTTC; CDR3 protein: CASSPGQGASYGYTF
clone size: .; V gene: TRBV12-1; D gene: .; CDR3 length: 17; J gene: TRBJ2-6; CDR3 DNA: TGTGCCAGCAGCTACTCGGACCGAAGCTCTGGGGCCAACGTCCTGACTTTC; CDR3 protein: CASSYSDRSSGANVLTF
clone size: .; V gene: TRBV6-5; D gene: .; CDR3 length: 11; J gene: TRBJ2-1; CDR3 DNA: TGTGCCAGCAGTTATGGGGGTGAGCAGTTCTTC; CDR3 protein: CASSYGGEQFF
clone size: .; V gene: TRBV10-3; D gene: TRBD1; CDR3 length: 19; J gene: TRBJ2-3; CDR3 DNA: TGTGCCATCAGTGATTCCGGGACAGGCCCACTTACTAGCACAGATACGCAGTATTTT; CDR3 protein: CAISDSGTGPLTSTDTQYF
clone size: .; V gene: TRBV5-4; D gene: .; CDR3 length: 15; J gene: TRBJ2-5; CDR3 DNA: TGTGCCAGCAGCTTGGATGCGACAGGCCAAGAGACCCAGTACTTC; CDR3 protein: CASSLDATGQETQYF
clone size: .; V gene: TRBV9; D gene: .; CDR3 length: 16; J gene: TRBJ2-5; CDR3 DNA: TGTGCCAGCAGCGTAGCGGCAGGGCCATATCAAGAGACCCAGTACTTC; CDR3 protein: CASSVAAGPYQETQYF
clone size: .; V gene: TRBV30; D gene: TRBD2; CDR3 length: 18; J gene: TRBJ2-7; CDR3 DNA: TGTGCCTGGACTGAAGCGGGAGGATACGATCCTAGCTCCTACGAGCAGTACTTC; CDR3 protein: CAWTEAGGYDPSSYEQYF
clone size: .; V gene: TRBV18; D gene: .; CDR3 length: 13; J gene: TRBJ1-1; CDR3 DNA: TGTGCCAGCTCACTACAGGAAAACACTGAAGCTTTCTTT; CDR3 protein: CASSLQENTEAFF
clone size: .; V gene: TRBV9; D gene: .; CDR3 length: 16; J gene: TRBJ1-4; CDR3 DNA: TGTGCCAGCAGCGTAGCTACTGCAGGGAGTAATGAAAAACTGTTTTTT; CDR3 protein: CASSVATAGSNEKLFF
clone size: .; V gene: TRBV9; D gene: .; CDR3 length: 14; J gene: TRBJ1-5; CDR3 DNA: TGTGCCAGCAGCACACTAGATAGCAATCAGCCCCAGCATTTT; CDR3 protein: CASSTLDSNQPQHF
clone size: .; V gene: TRBV30; D gene: TRBD2; CDR3 length: 14; J gene: TRBJ2-1; CDR3 DNA: TGTGCCTGGAGGCCGACTAGCGGGGGCTATGAGCAGTTCTTC; CDR3 protein: CAWRPTSGGYEQFF
clone size: .; V gene: TRBV27; D gene: .; CDR3 length: 16; J gene: TRBJ2-2; CDR3 DNA: TGTGCCAGCAGTTTAATCACCTTCGCGAACACCGGGGAGCTGTTTTTT; CDR3 protein: CASSLITFANTGELFF
clone size: .; V gene: TRBV19; D gene: .; CDR3 length: 10; J gene: TRBJ1-1; CDR3 DNA: TGTGCCAGTGGGGGAGCGGGGGCTTTCTTT; CDR3 protein: CASGGAGAFF
clone size: once; V gene: TRBV27; D gene: .; CDR3 length: 16; J gene: TRBJ2-2; CDR3 DNA: TGTGCCAGCAGTTTTATCTCGTTCGCGAACACCGGGGAGCTGTTTTTT; CDR3 protein: CASSFISFANTGELFF
clone size: .; V gene: TRBV7-2; D gene: .; CDR3 length: 14; J gene: TRBJ2-2; CDR3 DNA: TGTGCCAGCAGCTTGACGGTACTCACCGGGGAGCTGTTTTTT; CDR3 protein: CASSLTVLTGELFF
clone size: .; V gene: TRBV30; D gene: .; CDR3 length: 11; J gene: TRBJ1-1; CDR3 DNA: TGTGCCTGTCAGGGGTACACTGAAGCTTTCTTT; CDR3 protein: CACQGYTEAFF
clone size: few; V gene: TRBV30; D gene: .; CDR3 length: 12; J gene: TRBJ1-3; CDR3 DNA: TGTGCCTGGATCGTAGGGCGAGACACCATATATTTT; CDR3 protein: CAWIVGRDTIYF
clone size: .; V gene: TRBV30; D gene: .; CDR3 length: 13; J gene: TRBJ2-1; CDR3 DNA: TGTGCCTGGGTGGGCGGAGGTCACAATGAGCAGTTCTTC; CDR3 protein: CAWVGGGHNEQFF
clone size: .; V gene: TRBV2; D gene: TRBD2; CDR3 length: 13; J gene: TRBJ2-7; CDR3 DNA: TGTGCCAGCAGGGTAACGGGGGGGATCGAGCAGTACTTC; CDR3 protein: CASRVTGGIEQYF
clone size: .; V gene: TRBV7-9; D gene: TRBD1; CDR3 length: 14; J gene: TRBJ1-1; CDR3 DNA: TGTGCCAGCAGCTGGGGACAGATGAACACTGAAGCTTTCTTT; CDR3 protein: CASSWGQMNTEAFF
clone size: .; V gene: TRBV27; D gene: TRBD2; CDR3 length: 18; J gene: TRBJ2-2; CDR3 DNA: TGTGCCAGCAGTTCACAGACTAGCGGCGCAGCGAACACCGGGGAGCTGTTTTTT; CDR3 protein: CASSSQTSGAANTGELFF
clone size: .; V gene: TRBV30; D gene: TRBD1; CDR3 length: 12; J gene: TRBJ1-3; CDR3 DNA: TGTGCCTCATCCGGGACAGGGGGCCCCGTGAGTTTT; CDR3 protein: CASSGTGGPVSF
clone size: .; V gene: TRBV6-6; D gene: TRBD2; CDR3 length: 16; J gene: TRBJ2-1; CDR3 DNA: TGTGCCAGCAGTTCTGGGACTAGCGGGAGGGCCTATGAGCAGTTCTTC; CDR3 protein: CASSSGTSGRAYEQFF
clone size: .; V gene: TRBV28; D gene: .; CDR3 length: 13; J gene: TRBJ2-7; CDR3 DNA: TGTGCCAGCAGTTTGATCGGCAGGGACGAGCAGTACTTC; CDR3 protein: CASSLIGRDEQYF
clone size: .; V gene: TRBV19; D gene: TRBD1; CDR3 length: 13; J gene: TRBJ1-1; CDR3 DNA: TGTGCCAGTAGGACACAGGGGGACACTGAAGCTTTCTTT; CDR3 protein: CASRTQGDTEAFF
clone size: .; V gene: TRBV20-1; D gene: .; CDR3 length: 11; J gene: TRBJ1-4; CDR3 DNA: TGCAGTGCTAGATCTAGGGAAAAACTGTTTTTT; CDR3 protein: CSARSREKLFF
clone size: .; V gene: TRBV7-2; D gene: .; CDR3 length: 14; J gene: TRBJ2-3; CDR3 DNA: TGTGCCAGCAGCTTAGGTCCGGGGGCAGATACGCAGTATTTT; CDR3 protein: CASSLGPGADTQYF
clone size: .; V gene: TRBV10-1; D gene: .; CDR3 length: 17; J gene: TRBJ1-2; CDR3 DNA: TGCGCCAGCAGTGAGTCGACTGGGGGGAATGCTAACTATGGCTACACCTTC; CDR3 protein: CASSESTGGNANYGYTF
clone size: .; V gene: TRBV5-4; D gene: .; CDR3 length: 14; J gene: TRBJ2-3; CDR3 DNA: TGTGCCAGCAGCTTAGGGCGGGCCACAGATACGCAGTATTTT; CDR3 protein: CASSLGRATDTQYF
clone size: once; V gene: TRBV18; D gene: .; CDR3 length: 11; J gene: TRBJ1-3; CDR3 DNA: TGTGCCAGCTCTATCGAGAACACCATATATTTT; CDR3 protein: CASSIENTIYF
clone size: few; V gene: TRBV5-5; D gene: .; CDR3 length: 11; J gene: TRBJ1-1; CDR3 DNA: TGTGCCAGCAGCTTGGGCCTTTATTGGTTCTTT; CDR3 protein: CASSLGLYWFF
clone size: once; V gene: TRBV6-6; D gene: .; CDR3 length: 16; J gene: TRBJ1-1; CDR3 DNA: TGTGCCAGCAGCAAGATGGGGGCGCGGGTGGACACTGAAGCTTTCTTT; CDR3 protein: CASSKMGARVDTEAFF
clone size: .; V gene: TRBV21-1; D gene: .; CDR3 length: 12; J gene: TRBJ2-5; CDR3 DNA: TGTGCCAGCAGCAAGTACCAAGAGACCCAGTACTTC; CDR3 protein: CASSKYQETQYF
clone size: .; V gene: TRBV7-9; D gene: TRBD1; CDR3 length: 19; J gene: TRBJ1-6; CDR3 DNA: TGTGCCAGCAGCTTCCAAACACGCCCCCGGACAGGCTATAATTCACCCCTCCACTTT; CDR3 protein: CASSFQTRPRTGYNSPLHF
clone size: .; V gene: TRBV28; D gene: .; CDR3 length: 16; J gene: TRBJ1-2; CDR3 DNA: TGTGCCAGCAGTTTACCGCTCAGTCTAGGCCCCTATGGCTACACCTTC; CDR3 protein: CASSLPLSLGPYGYTF
clone size: .; V gene: TRBV21-1; D gene: .; CDR3 length: 17; J gene: TRBJ2-5; CDR3 DNA: TGTGCCAGCAGTGAATGTCTCAGGATCATCGTCGACGAGACCCAGTACTTC; CDR3 protein: CASSECLRIIVDETQYF
clone size: .; V gene: TRBV7-9; D gene: .; CDR3 length: 12; J gene: TRBJ1-1; CDR3 DNA: TGTGCCAGCAGCTTCGGACACACTGAAGCTTTCTTT; CDR3 protein: CASSFGHTEAFF
clone size: .; V gene: TRBV5-1; D gene: .; CDR3 length: 16; J gene: TRBJ2-7; CDR3 DNA: TGCGCCAGCAGCTTGGGGCGGATACGGGACACCTACGAGCAGTACTTC; CDR3 protein: CASSLGRIRDTYEQYF
clone size: .; V gene: TRBV5-1; D gene: TRBD1; CDR3 length: 15; J gene: TRBJ2-7; CDR3 DNA: TGCGCCAGCAGCTCCGGACAGGGGTTTACCTACGAGCAGTACTTC; CDR3 protein: CASSSGQGFTYEQYF
clone size: .; V gene: TRBV6-1; D gene: TRBD1; CDR3 length: 15; J gene: TRBJ1-1; CDR3 DNA: TGTGCCAGCAGACCTGGACAGGGAGGGAACACTGAAGCTTTCTTT; CDR3 protein: CASRPGQGGNTEAFF
clone size: .; V gene: TRBV5-1; D gene: .; CDR3 length: 12; J gene: TRBJ2-7; CDR3 DNA: TGCGCCAGCACCGCGGGCGGCTACGAGCAGTACTTC; CDR3 protein: CASTAGGYEQYF